Listed below are T cell receptor beta chains from one sample, sequenced in a study of CD8 T cells in Susac syndrome. TCRdb used MiXCR to reprocess the immunoSEQ multiplex PCR reads, holding one entry per CDR3 protein. The table shows more than 75,000 distinct CDR3 sequences, with roughly 93% occurring only once. The sequencing sample was made of CD8+ T cells from PBMCs. These receptors came from a human donor in good health. The CDR3 runs from the conserved cysteine through the conserved F or W. Each record gives: D gene, V gene, J gene, clone size, CDR3 protein, CDR3 DNA. A D gene is named only where the DNA matches it firmly. The size of a clone is reported for some rows only, either as once, few or many, or as a class for expanded clones.

NA	TRBV9	TRBJ2-7	NA	CASSEGDSGDEQYF	TGTGCCAGCAGCGAGGGGGACTCGGGCGACGAGCAGTACTTC
NA	TRBV30	TRBJ1-5	NA	CAWSVPWQGFGPQHF	TGTGCCTGGAGTGTCCCTTGGCAAGGGTTCGGGCCCCAGCATTTT
NA	TRBV19	TRBJ1-5	NA	CASSMLGIRRSNQPQHF	TGTGCCAGTAGTATGTTGGGGATTAGGCGCAGCAATCAGCCCCAGCATTTT
NA	TRBV9	TRBJ2-5	NA	CASSVRQKETQYF	TGTGCCAGCAGCGTCCGGCAGAAGGAGACCCAGTACTTC
NA	TRBV5-1	TRBJ2-4	NA	CASSLLPGGAAEQYF	TGCGCCAGCAGCTTGTTGCCAGGAGGGGCCGCGGAACAGTACTTC
NA	TRBV5-1	TRBJ2-3	NA	CASSLFLGTDTQYF	TGCGCCAGCAGCTTGTTTCTGGGCACAGATACGCAGTATTTT
TRBD1	TRBV6-6	TRBJ1-1	NA	CASSYGLQGRDTEAFF	TGTGCCAGCAGTTACGGACTACAGGGGAGGGACACTGAAGCTTTCTTT
TRBD2	TRBV7-3	TRBJ2-1	NA	CASSFGTSSNEQFF	TGTGCCAGCAGCTTCGGGACTAGCAGCAATGAGCAGTTCTTC
NA	TRBV29-1	TRBJ2-3	NA	CSVAPVNTDTQYF	TGCAGCGTTGCCCCCGTCAATACAGATACGCAGTATTTT
TRBD1	TRBV7-6	TRBJ1-1	NA	CASSAEPGTAGTEAFF	TGTGCCAGCAGCGCAGAACCCGGGACAGCCGGGACTGAAGCTTTCTTT
NA	TRBV7-2	TRBJ2-4	NA	CASSPRLVPDIQYF	TGTGCCAGCAGCCCCCGTTTGGTTCCGGACATTCAGTACTTC
NA	TRBV6-5	TRBJ2-7	NA	CASSSIRGGVEQYF	TGTGCCAGCAGCTCTATCAGGGGAGGGGTCGAGCAGTACTTC
TRBD1	TRBV27	TRBJ2-2	NA	CASIGQGNTGELFF	TGTGCCAGCATTGGACAGGGGAACACCGGGGAGCTGTTTTTT
TRBD2	TRBV29-1	TRBJ2-1	once	CSASSGAF	TGCAGCGCTTCTAGCGGCGCCTTC
NA	TRBV20-1	TRBJ1-5	NA	CSARFVSGVQPQHF	TGCAGTGCTAGGTTCGTGTCGGGGGTTCAGCCCCAGCATTTT
TRBD2	TRBV18	TRBJ2-1	NA	CASSPPSGENNEQFF	TGTGCCAGCTCACCACCCAGCGGGGAGAACAATGAGCAGTTCTTC
TRBD1	TRBV12-3/TRBV12-4	TRBJ1-2	NA	CASTLGGTGALGYTF	TGTGCCAGCACCCTAGGGGGGACAGGGGCTCTAGGCTACACCTTC
NA	TRBV7-9	TRBJ1-5	NA	CASSSGAEGNQPQHF	TGTGCCAGCAGTTCCGGGGCGGAGGGGAATCAGCCCCAGCATTTT
NA	TRBV12-3/TRBV12-4	TRBJ1-5	NA	CASSYRHTNQPQHF	TGTGCCAGCAGTTACAGACACACAAATCAGCCCCAGCATTTT
TRBD2	TRBV13	TRBJ2-1	NA	CASRPPAGAFSEQSF	TGTGCCAGCAGACCCCCAGCGGGAGCGTTTTCTGAGCAGTCCTTC
NA	TRBV11-2	TRBJ2-1	NA	CASSSDGLYYNEQFF	TGTGCCAGCAGCTCTGACGGACTCTACTACAATGAGCAGTTCTTC
TRBD1	TRBV7-9	TRBJ1-3	NA	CASSHIQGENNTIYF	TGTGCCAGCAGCCACATCCAGGGGGAGAACAACACCATATATTTT
TRBD1	TRBV28	TRBJ2-5	NA	CASTLEGGLETQYF	TGTGCCAGCACCTTAGAAGGGGGCTTGGAGACCCAGTACTTC
NA	TRBV12-3/TRBV12-4	TRBJ2-5	NA	CASSSPGVPQETQYF	TGTGCCAGCAGTTCCCCAGGGGTACCCCAAGAGACCCAGTACTTC
NA	TRBV6-5	TRBJ2-1	NA	CASSYSRLAGNEQFF	TGTGCCAGCAGTTACTCGAGGCTAGCCGGCAATGAGCAGTTCTTC
TRBD1	TRBV20-1	TRBJ1-6	NA	CSASGAGTGKSYNSPLHF	TGCAGTGCTAGCGGAGCCGGGACAGGAAAATCCTATAATTCACCCCTCCACTTT
NA	TRBV20-1	TRBJ2-7	NA	CSAADRQPPGSYF	TGCAGTGCTGCTGACAGGCAACCACCTGGGTCGTACTTC
NA	TRBV5-6	TRBJ1-2	NA	CASSLDGSNYGYTF	TGTGCCAGCAGCTTGGACGGTTCTAACTATGGCTACACCTTC
NA	TRBV20-1	TRBJ1-5	NA	CSAKDEGRLNQPQHF	TGCAGTGCGAAGGACGAGGGGAGGTTGAATCAGCCCCAGCATTTT
TRBD1	TRBV2	TRBJ1-2	NA	CASLTGGGGYTF	TGTGCCAGCTTGACAGGGGGCGGTGGCTACACCTTC
NA	TRBV27	TRBJ1-1	NA	CASSLSSRTEAFF	TGTGCCAGCAGTTTATCCTCACGGACTGAAGCTTTCTTT
NA	TRBV28	TRBJ1-2	NA	CASSLDRTYGYTF	TGTGCCAGCAGCCTTGACAGGACCTATGGCTACACCTTC
NA	TRBV27	TRBJ2-7	NA	CASSLGGQAYEQYF	TGTGCCAGCAGTTTGGGGGGACAAGCCTACGAGCAGTACTTC
NA	TRBV7-9	TRBJ1-4	NA	CASSPATGTEKLFF	TGTGCCAGCAGCCCGGCGACAGGTACCGAAAAACTGTTTTTT
TRBD1	TRBV27	TRBJ1-2	NA	CASSLAEGATVGYTF	TGTGCCAGCAGTTTAGCTGAGGGGGCCACGGTTGGCTACACCTTC
NA	TRBV4-1	TRBJ2-7	NA	CASSQGPVRGEQYF	TGCGCCAGCAGCCAAGGTCCCGTTCGGGGCGAGCAGTACTTC
TRBD2	TRBV20-1	TRBJ2-1	NA	CSARDPNLAVGHNEQFF	TGCAGTGCTAGAGACCCAAATCTAGCGGTGGGGCACAATGAGCAGTTCTTC
NA	TRBV12-3/TRBV12-4	TRBJ2-1	NA	CASSLGSRANEQFF	TGTGCCAGCAGTTTAGGGTCCCGGGCAAATGAGCAGTTCTTC
TRBD2	TRBV29-1	TRBJ2-1	NA	CSVEDLAGGPYNERFF	TGCAGCGTTGAGGACCTAGCGGGGGGGCCGTACAATGAGCGGTTCTTC
NA	TRBV7-2	TRBJ2-5	NA	CASSLRRGVFQETQYF	TGTGCCAGCAGCTTACGTCGCGGGGTGTTCCAAGAGACCCAGTACTTC
TRBD1	TRBV20-1	TRBJ2-5	NA	CSAGHFGTGIETQYF	TGCAGTGCCGGCCACTTCGGGACAGGGATAGAGACCCAGTACTTC
NA	TRBV13	TRBJ2-2	NA	CASTVGSNTGELFF	TGTGCCAGTACGGTGGGGTCGAACACCGGGGAGCTGTTTTTT
TRBD2	TRBV5-1	TRBJ2-5	NA	CASSPETSGFQETQYF	TGCGCCAGCAGCCCGGAGACTAGCGGGTTCCAAGAGACCCAGTACTTC
TRBD2	TRBV5-1	TRBJ2-7	NA	CASRGREGYEQYF	TGCGCCAGCAGAGGGAGGGAGGGCTACGAGCAGTACTTC
NA	TRBV20-1	TRBJ1-5	NA	CSAEGPEGWPQHF	TGCAGTGCCGAGGGCCCTGAGGGTTGGCCCCAGCATTTT
NA	TRBV9	TRBJ2-1	once	CASSAGDRVYNEQFF	TGTGCCAGCAGCGCAGGGGATCGGGTCTACAATGAGCAGTTCTTC
TRBD1	TRBV9	TRBJ2-3	NA	CASSVGQGTSTDTQYF	TGTGCCAGCAGCGTAGGACAGGGAACTAGCACAGATACGCAGTATTTT
NA	TRBV4-1	TRBJ2-3	NA	CASSFSGTHQYF	TGCGCCAGCAGCTTCTCCGGGACCCACCAGTATTTT
NA	TRBV2	TRBJ2-3	once	CASRELVASFSGTDTQYF	TGTGCCAGCAGAGAACTAGTGGCTTCTTTCTCGGGCACAGATACGCAGTATTTT
NA	TRBV6-6	TRBJ1-2	NA	CASSFRASSRDGYTF	TGTGCCAGCAGTTTCCGGGCCTCGAGTCGGGATGGCTACACCTTC
NA	TRBV11-2	TRBJ2-1	NA	CASSLDLVGLNEQFF	TGTGCCAGCAGCTTAGATTTAGTCGGACTGAATGAGCAGTTCTTC
NA	TRBV14	TRBJ1-2	NA	CASSAAKLYGYTF	TGTGCCAGCAGCGCCGCAAAGCTCTATGGCTACACCTTC
NA	TRBV7-2	TRBJ1-5	NA	CASSSLWTHNQPQHF	TGTGCCAGCAGCTCCCTTTGGACACACAATCAGCCCCAGCATTTT
NA	TRBV9	TRBJ2-2	NA	CASSGTEYTGELFF	TGTGCCAGCAGCGGGACAGAATACACCGGGGAGCTGTTTTTT
NA	TRBV30	TRBJ1-1	NA	CAWSGGIVGEAFF	TGTGCCTGGAGTGGAGGTATCGTGGGGGAAGCTTTCTTT